The rows below give T cell receptor beta chains drawn from one sample of a study of T cells after yellow fever vaccination. Each CDR3 protein gets one entry after TCRdb re-called the 5' RACE reads with MiXCR. In the table there are under 550,000 distinct CDR3 sequences, 21% of which are singletons. Sample: PBMCs, taken less than 25 days after the first yellow fever vaccination. These receptors all come from a man younger than 30 who received the YFV17D yellow fever vaccine. CDR3s include the opening cysteine and the closing phenylalanine or tryptophan. D genes are given only for firm matches. Clone size, where shown, is once, few, many, or a class for clones that have expanded.

j_call	clone_size	v_call	d_call	cdr3_nt	cdr3_aa
TRBJ2-1	.	TRBV7-9	TRBD2	TGTGCCAGCAGCTTAGAACTAGCGGGGGAGATTTACAATGAGCAGTTCTTC	CASSLELAGEIYNEQFF
TRBJ2-5	.	TRBV7-9	.	TGTGCCACGCGTATAAAAGGGGCGTCCGAGGAGACCCAGTACTTC	CATRIKGASEETQYF
TRBJ1-6	few	TRBV11-2	.	TGTGCCAGCAGCCCTGCGGGGCAGGTGCCGGGGACACCCCTCCACTTT	CASSPAGQVPGTPLHF
TRBJ2-3	.	TRBV9	.	TGTGCCAGCTCCTCGGGTAGCGCGACAGATACGCAGTATTTT	CASSSGSATDTQYF
TRBJ2-5	few	TRBV25-1	.	TGTGCCAGCAGTCAAGGGGGACCACAAGAATCCGCGACGGACCCGGAGGAGACCCAGTACTTC	CASSQGGPQESATDPEETQYF
TRBJ2-3	few	TRBV4-1	TRBD1	TGCGCCAGCAGCCAGCCCAGGACAGGGAAGACAGGAGATACGCAGTATTTT	CASSQPRTGKTGDTQYF
TRBJ1-6	few	TRBV12-3/TRBV12-4	.	TGTGCCAGCAGTTTGGTCGGGGCAGTTCATTCACCCCTCCACTTT	CASSLVGAVHSPLHF
TRBJ2-2	few	TRBV6-2/TRBV6-3	.	TGTGCCAGCAGTTACGGGGGCCCGGCCGGGGAGCTGTTTTTT	CASSYGGPAGELFF
TRBJ2-3	once	TRBV5-1	TRBD2	TGCGCCAGCAGCCCGCAGGGGACTAGCGGGGCAGATACGCAGTATTTT	CASSPQGTSGADTQYF
TRBJ2-3	few	TRBV20-1	TRBD2	TGCAGTGGAAGCGGGGGGCAAGATACGCAGTATTTT	CSGSGGQDTQYF
TRBJ2-5	.	TRBV15	.	TGTGCCACCAGCAATCCAAAAGAGACCCAGTACTTC	CATSNPKETQYF
TRBJ1-1	.	TRBV6-1	.	TGTGCCAGCAGCGTGGGGTACACTGAAGCTTTCTTT	CASSVGYTEAFF
TRBJ2-7	.	TRBV7-2	.	TGTGCCAGCAGCCCCATGGGAGACGGCGAGCAGTACTTC	CASSPMGDGEQYF
TRBJ2-1	many	TRBV5-1	.	TGCGCCAGCAGCTTGGAGCAGGGCCCCTACAATGAGCAGTTCTTC	CASSLEQGPYNEQFF
TRBJ2-6	many	TRBV25-1	.	TGTGCCAGCAGTGAATTGTCCCACACGGGGTCAGGGGCCAACGTCCTGACTTTC	CASSELSHTGSGANVLTF
TRBJ2-7	.	TRBV4-3	.	TGCGCCAGCAGCCAAGAAGCCGACAGTCCCTACGAGCAGTACTTC	CASSQEADSPYEQYF
TRBJ2-5	.	TRBV18	.	TGTGCCAGCTCACCACAGGAGATCCAAGAGACCCAGTACTTC	CASSPQEIQETQYF
TRBJ1-2	few	TRBV5-1	.	TGCGCCAGCAGCTTGACGCCCGGACAGAAGGACTATGGCTACACCTTC	CASSLTPGQKDYGYTF
TRBJ1-2	.	TRBV4-1	.	TGCGCCAGCAGCCAAGGGGGGAATTTGGCTCCGATGGGCTACACCTTC	CASSQGGNLAPMGYTF